This T cell receptor beta chain was recovered during a study of T cell changes during pregnancy in multiple sclerosis. The CDR3 length is 13 residues. Germline CDR1 is SQVTM and CDR2 is ANQGSEA. With V trimmed by 8 bases and J by 0 bases, 7 bases remained unmatched. Some clones are missing from TCRdb's copy, which holds only in-frame ones; the method was immunoSEQ multiplex PCR. The sample comprises 40,000 to 50,000 clones, approximately 90% of which are singletons, and more than 0.6% rests with the top ten. This receptor was identified in a female donor with multiple sclerosis, enrolled in a pregnancy study. J is TRBJ2-7 and V is TRBV29-1; TRBD1 matches 7 bases. The source was CD4+ T cells from peripheral blood mononuclear cells, collected in the first trimester of pregnancy. The CDR3, as DNA: TGCAGCACTCGACAGGGCGGCTCCTACGAGCAGTACTTC. This sequence encodes CSTRQGGSYEQYF.